In this sample, the clone carrying this T cell receptor (beta chain) turned up many times. Its specificity is not known. The CDR3 runs to 15 residues. V lost 1 base, J lost 2 bases, and 10 bases lay in between. The germline CDR1 and CDR2 sequences are LNHNV and YYDKDF (reference sequence). The sample comes from a study of response to subunit inactivated influenza vaccine. Using its own MiXCR run on the RT-PCR reads, TCRdb lists one record per CDR3 protein. Of almost 600,000 distinct CDR3 sequences in the sample, 11% to 15% were seen once. Whole-study results and caveats: Authors suggested that a seasonal influenza vaccination recruits few new T cells each time.

Sequenced here: PBMCs from blood, sampled roughly 12 days after vaccination. The rearrangement joins TRBV15 to TRBJ2-3; TRBD2 is a possible D gene (7 bases). The sequence was collected from a man aged 50 to 59 who received an inactivated influenza vaccine. CDR3 DNA sequence: TGTGCCACCAGCAGAGGCGGGGGCCTCACAGATACGCAGTATTTT. The encoded protein is CATSRGGGLTDTQYF. Looking up the rest from reference TRBV15 and TRBJ2-3 gives the full variable domain: DAMVIQNPRYQVTQFGKPVTLSCSQTLNHNVMYWYQQKSSQAPKLLFHYYDKDFNNEADTPDNFQSRRPNTSFCFLDIRSPGLGDTAMYLCATSRGGGLTDTQYFGPGTRLTVL.